The 26 T cell receptor beta chains below all came from one sample that was sequenced in a study of OX40 agonist ivuxolimab in advanced cancers. TCRdb's table, derived via immunoSEQ multiplex PCR, lists solely in-frame clones and lacks some. The profile shows more than 65,000 clones, about nine tenths of them singletons. The source material was CD4+ or CD8+ T cells sorted from blood, sampled in a trial of the OX40 agonist ivuxolimab. The source of these receptors is an adult with an advanced solid tumor such as melanoma, head and neck, liver or kidney cancer.

The CDR3 nucleotides are TGTGCCAGCAGCTTAAATGGCTACACCTTC. It is translated as CASSLNGYTF. The chain has TRBV7-8 and TRBJ1-2; D remains unclear. V was pared by 2 bases and J by 6 bases, with 1 base between. In germline, CDR1 is SGHVS, CDR2 FQNEAQ. The CDR3 loop spans 10 amino acids.

The table lists this clone with a count of one. V usage is TRBV13 and J usage is TRBJ1-5; unclear D gene. The germline gives CDR1 PRHDT, CDR2 FYEKMQ (reference sequence). This CDR3 region has 14 residues. The V end lost 5 bases, the J end lost 9 bases, and 17 bases lay between the germline ends. DNA for the CDR3: TGTGCCAGCAGCGCACGGACCGAGGGAGGGCCCCAGCATTTT. Protein: CASSARTEGGPQHF.

DNA of the CDR3: TGTGCCAGCAGCCCCTGGACAGGGGACTTCAATCAGCCCCAGCATTTT. It codes for CASSPWTGDFNQPQHF. The chain is built from TRBV7-8 and TRBJ1-5, with 9 nucleotides matching TRBD1. The junction had 8 bases not matched to a gene; V was cut back by 5 bases and J by 3 bases. Germline V gives CDR1 SGHVS, CDR2 FQNEAQ. CDR3 size: 16 residues.

Here the CDR3 DNA reads TGCGCCAGCAGCCAAGACATAGCGGGGGGGGCCAATGAGCAGTTCTTC. Protein product: CASSQDIAGGANEQFF. The rearrangement uses TRBV4-1 and TRBJ2-1; TRBD2 aligns across 11 bases. Trimming took 0 bases from V and 6 from J; bases not matched to a gene: 4. CDR3 length: 16 residues. CDR1 MGHRA and CDR2 YSYEKL come from the germline V gene.

The rearrangement joins TRBV6-1 to TRBJ1-6, with TRBD1 as a possible D gene (5 bases). Germline CDR1 and CDR2: MNHNS and SASEGT. The CDR3 runs to 15 residues. V was trimmed by 3 bases and J by 11 bases, leaving 17 bases between them. The DNA for the CDR3 is TGTGCCAGCAGTGACTCGTCAGGGATCTTTCCACCCCTCCACTTT. Residues: CASSDSSGIFPPLHF.

The chain links TRBV27 to TRBJ1-5; D call uncertain. The CDR3 contains 13 residues. CDR1 is MNHEY, CDR2 SMNVEV, per germline (reference sequence). V lost 3 bases, J lost 4 bases, and 7 bases lay in between. This CDR3 reads CASSLGENQPQHF. The CDR3 DNA follows: TGTGCCAGCAGTTTGGGAGAGAATCAGCCCCAGCATTTT.

This sequence joins TRBV27 and TRBJ1-4; 9 nucleotides agree with TRBD1. Germline values: CDR1 MNHEY, CDR2 SMNVEV (reference sequence). The CDR3 has 16 amino acids. With V trimmed by 4 bases and J by 10 bases, 13 bases remained unmatched. CDR3 region: CASSSGRQGGSRKLFF. The CDR3 region has the DNA TGTGCCAGCAGTTCCGGGAGACAGGGGGGGTCTCGAAAACTGTTTTTT.

V gene TRBV14 combines with J gene TRBJ1-1, with 8 positions matching TRBD1. V shed 3 bases, J shed 3 bases, and the junction held 12 bases outside the gene matches. Germline V lookup: CDR1 SGHDN, CDR2 FVKESK. The CDR3 spans 17 residues. CDR3 DNA: TGTGCCAGCAGCCAGATAAAGTCCGGGACAGGCGACACTGAAGCTTTCTTT. Residues: CASSQIKSGTGDTEAFF.

This chain connects TRBV11-2 to TRBJ2-7, with no clear D. Germline V lookup: CDR1 SGHAT, CDR2 FQNNGV. The V end lost 3 bases, the J end lost 0 bases, and 3 bases lay between the germline ends. The CDR3 has 12 amino acids. CDR3 loop: CASSFNSYEQYF. The DNA of the CDR3 is TGTGCCAGCAGCTTCAACTCCTACGAGCAGTACTTC.

This chain links TRBV9 with TRBJ2-5; 9 nucleotides agree with TRBD2. V lost 3 bases, J lost 2 bases, and 5 bases stayed unmatched. Germline lookup yields CDR1 SGDLS and CDR2 YYNGEE. The length of the CDR3 is 15 residues. CDR3 in amino acids: CASSASGAIQETQYF. In nucleotides, the CDR3 is TGTGCCAGCAGCGCTAGCGGGGCAATACAAGAGACCCAGTACTTC.

The CDR3 coding sequence is TGTGCCAGCAGCTTAGATGGGTACGAGCAGTACTTC. Its protein product is CASSLDGYEQYF. This chain links TRBV11-2 with TRBJ2-7; D uncertain. Germline V gene sequence: CDR1 SGHAT, CDR2 FQNNGV. The CDR3 loop spans 12 amino acids. Between the trimmed V and J ends, which lost 0 bases and 4 bases, there was a span of 4 bases.

The V call is TRBV14, the J call TRBJ1-6, with D tentatively TRBD1 (5 bases). The V end was cut by 4 bases, the J end by 8 bases, with 9 bases between. The CDR3 totals 13 residues. Germline V gene data show CDR1 as SGHDN and CDR2 as FVKESK. The CDR3 is CASSRDRYSPLHF. The CDR3 DNA reads TGTGCCAGCAGCCGGGACCGGTATTCACCCCTCCACTTT. The complete variable domain, with remaining parts taken from reference TRBV14 and TRBJ1-6, reads EAGVTQFPSHSVIEKGQTVTLRCDPISGHDNLYWYRRVMGKEIKFLLHFVKESKQDESGMPNNRFLAERTGGTYSTLKVQPAELEDSGVYFCASSRDRYSPLHFGNGTRLTVT.

The genes are TRBV7-2 and TRBJ2-7, with D unresolved. Germline CDR1 SGHTA, CDR2 FQGNSA. Trimming removed 1 base at V and 3 bases at J, with 10 bases between. The length of the CDR3 is 14 residues. CDR3 protein: CASSLGARSYEQYF. CDR3 nucleotides: TGTGCCAGCAGCTTAGGTGCACGGAGCTACGAGCAGTACTTC.

J is TRBJ2-3 and V is TRBV13; the match to TRBD2 covers 10 bases. CDR1 is PRHDT, CDR2 FYEKMQ, per germline (reference sequence). This CDR3 contains 15 residues. J was trimmed by 3 bases and V by 4 bases; bases with no gene match: 4. The DNA for the CDR3 is TGTGCCAGCAGCTCAACTAGCGGGATGACAGATACGCAGTATTTT. Protein sequence: CASSSTSGMTDTQYF.

The genes are TRBV5-1 and TRBJ2-7; a possible D gene is TRBD1 (5 bases). The germline gives CDR1 SGHRS, CDR2 YFSETQ. With 4 bases removed from V and 7 bases from J, the gap between germline ends came to 21 bases. There are 15 residues in the CDR3. In DNA, the CDR3 is TGCGCCAGCAGCGTCAGGGTACCCTCCTTGGAAGAGCAGTACTTC. Translation: CASSVRVPSLEEQYF.

V usage is TRBV13 and J usage is TRBJ2-7, with 7 positions matching TRBD1. Germline lookup yields CDR1 PRHDT and CDR2 FYEKMQ (reference sequence). The V segment lost 4 bases and the J segment 1 base; nucleotides outside the gene matches: 7. The CDR3 runs 15 residues. Here the CDR3 DNA reads TGTGCCAGCAGCTCGGGACAGCGTTTTTCCTACGAGCAGTACTTC. Its protein product is CASSSGQRFSYEQYF.

To note about this clone: Other DNA sequences within the sample encode an identical CDR3. V is TRBV6-4 and J is TRBJ2-3; maybe TRBD1 (5 bases). This CDR3 is built from 14 residues. Trimming took off 0 bases at V and 2 bases at J, with 6 bases between the two ends. Germline CDR1 and CDR2: MRHNA and SNTAGT. CDR3 region: CASSDSRDTDTQYF. The CDR3 DNA reads TGTGCCAGCAGTGACTCCAGGGACACAGATACGCAGTATTTT.

This clone has a handful of counts. This rearrangement joins TRBV25-1 to TRBJ1-2; D gene unclear. Deletions cut 1 base from V and 4 bases from J, with 10 bases between. This CDR3 contains 14 residues. CDR1 and CDR2 from the germline V gene are MGHDK and SYGVNS. The CDR3 sequence is CASSELGLGYGYTF. In DNA, the CDR3 is TGTGCCAGCAGTGAATTAGGACTTGGCTATGGCTACACCTTC.

This clone was counted a single time. The V call is TRBV11-3, the J call TRBJ2-3; tentative D call: TRBD2 (5 bases). This CDR3 contains 14 residues. Between the trimmed V and J ends, which lost 5 bases and 2 bases, there was a span of 11 bases. Germline-derived CDR1 and CDR2 are SGHNT and YENEEA. As DNA, the CDR3 is TGTGCCAGCAGCGCCGCGGGCGTCACAGATACGCAGTATTTT. It specifies CASSAAGVTDTQYF. Looking up the rest from reference TRBV11-3 and TRBJ2-3 gives the full variable domain: EAGVVQSPRYKIIEKKQPVAFWCNPISGHNTLYWYLQNLGQGPELLIRYENEEAVDDSQLPKDRFSAERLKGVDSTLKIQPAELGDSAVYLCASSAAGVTDTQYFGPGTRLTVL.

J is TRBJ2-7 and V is TRBV7-6, with 9 bases fitting TRBD1. Germline V gives CDR1 SGHVS, CDR2 FNYEAQ. There are 13 residues in the CDR3. J was trimmed by 2 bases and V by 5 bases; bases with no gene match: 1. CDR3 sequence reads: CASSRTGAYEQYF. CDR3 sequence (DNA): TGTGCCAGCAGCAGGACAGGGGCCTACGAGCAGTACTTC. Variable domain in full (rest from reference TRBV7-6 and TRBJ2-7): GAGVSQSPRYKVTKRGQDVALRCDPISGHVSLYWYRQALGQGPEFLTYFNYEAQQDKSGLPNDRFSAERPEGSISTLTIQRTEQRDSAMYRCASSRTGAYEQYFGPGTRLTVT.

The rearrangement links TRBV13 to TRBJ1-2; 9 bases line up with TRBD1. Germline CDR1 PRHDT, CDR2 FYEKMQ (reference sequence). Trimming at V came to 1 base and at J to 4 bases, leaving 7 bases not matched to a gene. The CDR3 extends over 16 amino acids. CDR3 loop: CASSLVMGQGSYGYTF. The CDR3 DNA follows: TGTGCCAGCAGCTTAGTGATGGGACAGGGTTCCTATGGCTACACCTTC.

Turning to this clone: This specimen includes other DNA sequences encoding the same CDR3. The chain employs TRBV7-6 and TRBJ2-3; the match to TRBD2 covers 10 bases. The V gene's germline CDR1 is SGHVS and CDR2 FNYEAQ. This CDR3 has 15 amino acids. Germline trimming cut 7 bases from V and 4 bases from J; bases unmatched to any gene: 8. CDR3: CASTGLAGGADTQYF. The CDR3 region has the DNA TGTGCCAGCACCGGATTAGCGGGGGGAGCAGATACGCAGTATTTT.

The genes are TRBV6-8 and TRBJ2-6; the match to TRBD1 covers 7 bases. The CDR3 sequence is 17 residues long. Germline V gene lookup returns CDR1 MNHGY and CDR2 SAAAGT. The trim removed 4 bases at V and 0 bases at J, leaving 6 bases unmatched. The CDR3 DNA sequence: TGTGCCAGCAGTTTTCAGGGGGTATTCTCTGGGGCCAACGTCCTGACTTTC. Its protein is CASSFQGVFSGANVLTF.

The DNA of the CDR3 is TGTGCCACCAGCAGTCAGTCCTGGAATCTCTACGAGCAGTACTTC. Translating gives CATSSQSWNLYEQYF. V is TRBV15 and J is TRBJ2-7, with D uncertain. Germline V gene lookup returns CDR1 LNHNV and CDR2 YYDKDF (reference sequence). Deletions cut 3 bases from V and 3 bases from J, with 15 bases between. This CDR3 has 15 amino acids.

This clone was detected a few times. The gene calls are TRBV4-2 and TRBJ1-1; D is possibly TRBD1 (6 bases). The CDR3 extends over 14 amino acids. CDR1 and CDR2 (germline): LGHNA, YNFKEQ. V lost 5 bases and J 3 bases, leaving 13 bases between the germline ends. The CDR3 loop reads CASSFQGWDTEAFF. CDR3 sequence (DNA): TGTGCCAGCAGCTTCCAGGGGTGGGACACTGAAGCTTTCTTT.

This chain joins TRBV9 and TRBJ1-1, with D unresolved. The CDR3 spans 14 residues. Trimming took off 0 bases at V and 3 bases at J, with 9 bases between the two ends. Germline V CDR1 and CDR2: SGDLS, YYNGEE. The CDR3 region is CASSVAETYTEAFF. CDR3 in DNA: TGTGCCAGCAGCGTAGCTGAAACCTACACTGAAGCTTTCTTT.